One sample yielded the 28 T cell receptor beta chains listed below, sequenced in a study of blood T cell repertoires in COVID-19. TCRdb keeps only in-frame clones here, not all; method: immunoSEQ multiplex PCR. Of about 64,000 clones detected, around 86% appear once; the ten largest clones hold over 9.5%. The sample consisted of peripheral blood. These receptors all come from a human donor in a cohort sampled during active COVID-19.

This chain joins TRBV2 and TRBJ1-1; 7 bases are shared with TRBD1. Trimming at V came to 5 bases and at J to 1 base, leaving 4 bases not matched to a gene. CDR3 length: 14 residues. Germline CDR1 SNHLY, CDR2 FYNNEI. CDR3 DNA: TGTGCCAGCAGTCTTACAGGGGCGAACACTGAAGCTTTCTTT. Protein sequence: CASSLTGANTEAFF.

This rearrangement joins TRBV20-1 to TRBJ2-5; tentative D call: TRBD1 (6 bases). Trimming left V 2 bases short and J 5 bases short, with 6 bases between. Germline V CDR1 and CDR2: DFQATT, SNEGSKA (reference sequence). This CDR3 has 11 amino acids. CDR3 sequence reads: CSARQGETQYF. The CDR3, as DNA: TGCAGTGCTAGACAGGGGGAGACCCAGTACTTC.

This chain uses TRBV12-3 or TRBV12-4 with TRBJ1-5, with 8 positions matching TRBD1. This CDR3 is built from 13 residues. V was clipped by 6 bases and J by 7 bases; unmatched bases: 5. Written as DNA, the CDR3 is TGTGCCAGCAGACCAGGGGGCGGCCAGCCCCAGCATTTT. Its translation is CASRPGGGQPQHF.

The chain employs TRBV30 and TRBJ2-3; D not resolved. V was shortened by 4 bases and J by 6 bases, with 11 bases between the two germline ends. CDR1 is GTSNPN and CDR2 is SVGIG in the germline V gene (reference sequence). The CDR3 has 12 amino acids. The DNA of the CDR3 is TGTGCCTGGATGGTGGGCCAGGATACGCAGTATTTT. Amino acid sequence: CAWMVGQDTQYF.

The V and J genes are TRBV25-1 and TRBJ2-5; 7 nucleotides line up with TRBD2. V shed 3 bases and J 0 bases; nucleotides not matched to a gene: 10. Per germline, CDR1 MGHDK and CDR2 SYGVNS. The CDR3 has 17 amino acids. CDR3 in DNA: TGTGCCAGCAGTGATTCGGCTAGCGGAGTGTACCAAGAGACCCAGTACTTC. It translates to CASSDSASGVYQETQYF. Filled out from reference TRBV25-1 and TRBJ2-5, the complete variable domain reads EADIYQTPRYLVIGTGKKITLECSQTMGHDKMYWYQQDPGMELHLIHYSYGVNSTEKGDLSSESTVSRIRTEHFPLTLESARPSHTSQYLCASSDSASGVYQETQYFGPGTRLLVL.

V is TRBV7-2 and J is TRBJ2-5; tentatively, D is TRBD2 (5 bases). CDR1 and CDR2 from the germline V gene are SGHTA and FQGNSA. Trimming pared 1 base from V and 13 bases from J, leaving 16 bases between. The CDR3 sequence is 13 residues long. The CDR3, as DNA: TGTGCCAGCAGCTTAGTTTCCCAGCGGCCGGGGTACTTC. Translating gives CASSLVSQRPGYF.

CDR3 DNA sequence: TGTGCCAGCAGTTTTGCGGTAGTCTCACCCCTCCACTTT. Protein sequence: CASSFAVVSPLHF. The J gene is TRBJ1-6, the V gene TRBV27; D is unresolved. The CDR3 has 13 amino acids. CDR1 and CDR2 (germline): MNHEY, SMNVEV (reference sequence). Trimming removed 3 bases from V and 10 bases from J, with 10 bases in between.

The genes are TRBV5-1 and TRBJ2-3, with D possibly TRBD2 on 5 matching bases. The V end was cut by 4 bases, the J end by 4 bases, with 10 bases between. The CDR3 covers 13 residues. The germline gives CDR1 SGHRS, CDR2 YFSETQ. CDR3 nucleotide sequence: TGCGCCAGCAGCCAACCCGGGGCAGATACGCAGTATTTT. Translating it yields CASSQPGADTQYF.

In this sample, this clone turned up once. This CDR3 is CASSPTGKDQPQHF. CDR3 bases: TGTGCCAGCTCACCAACAGGGAAAGATCAGCCCCAGCATTTT. This chain joins TRBV18 and TRBJ1-5; D might be TRBD1 (6 bases). The CDR3 sequence is 14 residues long. Germline CDR1 reads KGHSH; CDR2 reads LQKENI. The ends were cut back, 2 bases at V and 5 bases at J, with 10 bases in the middle.

This sequence joins TRBV5-5 and TRBJ2-3; tentatively, D is TRBD1 (5 bases). CDR1 is SGHKS and CDR2 is YYEKEE in the germline V gene (reference sequence). The CDR3 loop spans 14 amino acids. Between the trimmed V and J ends, which lost 3 bases and 2 bases, there was a span of 10 bases. The CDR3 is CASSSDTYTDTQYF. CDR3 DNA: TGTGCCAGCAGCTCGGACACTTACACAGATACGCAGTATTTT.

This sequence joins TRBV27 and TRBJ1-2; 8 bases are a match to TRBD1. This CDR3 is built from 14 residues. From germline, CDR1 is MNHEY and CDR2 SMNVEV (reference sequence). V lost 7 bases and J lost 2; bases outside the gene matches: 6. The CDR3 region is CASTTRDRNYGYTF. CDR3 DNA: TGTGCCAGCACGACCCGGGACAGGAACTATGGCTACACCTTC.

This chain connects TRBV11-2 to TRBJ2-1; TRBD1 matches 8 bases. This CDR3 spans 18 amino acids. Per the germline V gene, CDR1 is SGHAT and CDR2 is FQNNGV. V lost 0 bases to trimming and J lost 4 bases; unmatched junction nucleotides: 11. Here the CDR3 reads CASSLDRRVNRGYNEQFF. In DNA form, the CDR3 reads TGTGCCAGCAGCTTAGATCGTAGAGTTAACAGGGGGTACAATGAGCAGTTCTTC.

V is TRBV7-8 and J is TRBJ2-5; D gene unclear. Between the trimmed V and J ends, which lost 0 bases and 1 base, there was a span of 15 bases. The CDR3 extends over 17 amino acids. The germline gives CDR1 SGHVS, CDR2 FQNEAQ. CDR3 nucleotide sequence: TGTGCCAGCAGCTTAGCGGTCGAGTCCAGAGGCCAAGAGACCCAGTACTTC. Translated, it gives CASSLAVESRGQETQYF.

Turning to this clone: This sample includes further DNA sequences coding for the same CDR3. The rearrangement uses TRBV5-1 and TRBJ2-2; 8 positions agree with TRBD1. CDR1 and CDR2 (germline): SGHRS, YFSETQ. This CDR3 region has 15 residues. J was trimmed by 4 bases and V by 0 bases; bases with no gene match: 2. CDR3 in DNA: TGCGCCAGCAGCTTGGGGACAGGGTCCACCGGGGAGCTGTTTTTT. Translated: CASSLGTGSTGELFF. The full variable domain, rest sourced from reference TRBV5-1 and TRBJ2-2, is KAGVTQTPRYLIKTRGQQVTLSCSPISGHRSVSWYQQTPGQGLQFLFEYFSETQRNKGNFPGRFSGRQFSNSRSEMNVSTLELGDSALYLCASSLGTGSTGELFFGEGSRLTVL.

The chain carries TRBV11-2 and TRBJ2-7, with TRBD1 identical over 9 bases. Germline values: CDR1 SGHAT, CDR2 FQNNGV. This CDR3 contains 12 residues. J was trimmed by 6 bases and V by 11 bases; bases with no gene match: 8. In DNA form, the CDR3 reads TGTGCCGGAGGGACAGGGACGAGCGAGCAGTACTTC. Protein product: CAGGTGTSEQYF.

The chain couples TRBV2 to TRBJ1-2, with 7 bases matching TRBD1. The CDR3 consists of 16 residues. The trim removed 4 bases at V and 4 bases at J, leaving 12 bases unmatched. CDR1 and CDR2 from the germline V gene are SNHLY and FYNNEI. In nucleotides, the CDR3 is TGTGCCAGCAGTGCACGCTCCGGGACAGCTCGCTATGGCTACACCTTC. Amino acids: CASSARSGTARYGYTF.

This clone was seen just once. The rearrangement links TRBV11-3 to TRBJ2-5; 14 nucleotides align to TRBD2. This CDR3 has 16 residues. Trimming removed 3 bases from V and 4 bases from J; junction bases left unmatched: 4. Germline V CDR1 and CDR2: SGHNT, YENEEA. The CDR3 region has the DNA TGTGCCAGCAGCTTGACTAGCGGGGGGGCCGGAGAGACCCAGTACTTC. Translating gives CASSLTSGGAGETQYF.

The chain carries TRBV29-1 and TRBJ2-7; D is uncertain. This CDR3 is 11 amino acids long. V was pared by 3 bases and J by 4 bases, with 7 bases between. Germline values: CDR1 SQVTM, CDR2 ANQGSEA. CDR3 sequence reads: CSVEETYEQYF. CDR3 bases: TGCAGCGTTGAGGAGACGTACGAGCAGTACTTC.

This rearrangement joins TRBV30 to TRBJ1-1; D gene uncertain. V gave up 2 bases and J gave up 4 bases, with 8 bases separating them. The CDR3 consists of 12 residues. Germline CDR1 GTSNPN, CDR2 SVGIG (reference sequence). The CDR3 nucleotides are TGTGCCTGGAGTACGCGGGGCACTGAAGCTTTCTTT. Translated: CAWSTRGTEAFF.

This clone has only one observation. The chain combines TRBV29-1 with TRBJ1-4, with D possibly being TRBD1 (6 bases). This CDR3 contains 14 residues. V shed 7 bases and J shed 2 bases, with 14 bases lying between them. Germline loops: CDR1 SQVTM, CDR2 ANQGSEA. CDR3 sequence reads: CSAKKDSTNEKLFF. CDR3 DNA: TGCAGCGCTAAAAAGGACAGCACTAATGAAAAACTGTTTTTT.

The chain carries TRBV29-1 and TRBJ1-2; 10 positions match TRBD1. Trimming removed 7 bases from V and 7 bases from J; junction bases left unmatched: 6. This CDR3 has 12 amino acids. Per the germline V gene, CDR1 is SQVTM and CDR2 is ANQGSEA. The CDR3 nucleotides are TGCAGCGCTCCGGACAGGGGGACTGGCTACACCTTC. It specifies CSAPDRGTGYTF.

The chain carries TRBV5-1 and TRBJ1-3; D is ambiguous. The CDR3 totals 12 residues. V shed 8 bases and J shed 4 bases, with 10 bases lying between them. CDR1 and CDR2 from the germline V gene are SGHRS and YFSETQ. In DNA form, the CDR3 reads TGCGCCAGTTCCTCAGAAGGAAACACCATATATTTT. Its protein product is CASSSEGNTIYF.

The chain carries TRBV18 and TRBJ1-6; a possible D gene is TRBD1 (5 bases). The CDR3 is 13 amino acids. V lost 3 bases, J lost 7 bases, and 7 bases lay in between. Germline V gene sequence: CDR1 KGHSH, CDR2 LQKENI. In DNA form, the CDR3 reads TGTGCCAGCTCACCGGGGCTCAATTCACCCCTCCACTTT. Translation gives CASSPGLNSPLHF.

The V call is TRBV6-5, the J call TRBJ2-2, with 9 bases aligning to TRBD2. The germline CDR1 and CDR2 sequences are MNHEY and SVGAGI. Losses at the gene ends were 7 bases for V and 4 bases for J; bases not matched to a gene: 7. The length of the CDR3 is 15 residues. CDR3 sequence (DNA): TGTGCCAGCACTTCGGGACTAGCTGCCACCGGGGAGCTGTTTTTT. Translation gives CASTSGLAATGELFF.

This chain joins TRBV7-9 and TRBJ2-7; possible D gene TRBD1, 6 bases. The germline V gene has CDR1 SEHNR and CDR2 FQNEAQ (reference sequence). This CDR3 is built from 12 residues. Deletions cut 4 bases from V and 4 bases from J, with 8 bases between. Here the CDR3 reads CASSSGEYEQYV. CDR3 sequence (DNA): TGTGCCAGCAGCTCAGGGGAATACGAGCAGTACGTC.

The chain links TRBV7-2 to TRBJ2-5, with D perhaps TRBD2 (7 bases). The CDR3 contains 16 residues. Trimming pared 2 bases from V and 4 bases from J, leaving 17 bases between. CDR1 is SGHTA, CDR2 FQGNSA, per germline. CDR3 bases: TGTGCCAGCAGCTTACATATAGCGGCGGGGGCAGAGACCCAGTACTTC. Residues: CASSLHIAAGAETQYF.

This clone was observed a handful of times. CDR3 in DNA: TGTGCCAGCAGCTTAGCAAAGGCGGGGCTCCAGCCCCAGCATTTT. It translates to CASSLAKAGLQPQHF. The V call is TRBV7-8, the J call TRBJ1-5; D possibly corresponds to TRBD1 (5 bases). The CDR3 totals 15 residues. Germline V lookup: CDR1 SGHVS, CDR2 FQNEAQ. V lost 0 bases to trimming and J lost 7 bases, with 13 bases between them.

The table lists this clone with a few counts. V usage is TRBV12-3 or TRBV12-4 and J usage is TRBJ1-1, with D hard to call. Trimming removed 5 bases from V and 8 bases from J, with 15 bases in between. The CDR3 has 13 amino acids. CDR3 sequence reads: CASSPREVSEAFF. In DNA, the CDR3 is TGTGCCAGCAGTCCGAGAGAAGTATCCGAAGCTTTCTTT.